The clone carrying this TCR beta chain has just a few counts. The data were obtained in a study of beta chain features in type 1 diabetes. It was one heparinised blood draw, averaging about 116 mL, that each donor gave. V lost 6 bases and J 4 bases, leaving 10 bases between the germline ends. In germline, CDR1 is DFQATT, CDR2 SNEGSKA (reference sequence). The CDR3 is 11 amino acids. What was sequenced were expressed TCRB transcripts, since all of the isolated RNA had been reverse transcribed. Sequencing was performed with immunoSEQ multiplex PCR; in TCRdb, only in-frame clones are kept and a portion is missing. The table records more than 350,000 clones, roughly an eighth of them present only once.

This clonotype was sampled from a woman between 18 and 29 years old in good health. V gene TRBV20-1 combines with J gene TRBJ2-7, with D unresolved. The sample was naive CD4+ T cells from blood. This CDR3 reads CSAFTAYEQYF. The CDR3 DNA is TGCAGTGCCTTCACAGCATACGAGCAGTACTTC.